One sample yielded the 9 T cell receptor beta chains listed below, sequenced in a study of blood T cell repertoires in COVID-19. TCRdb's copy holds only in-frame clones and misses some; the assay was immunoSEQ multiplex PCR. The data contain 400,000 to 550,000 clones, more than 85% of them singletons. Source material: peripheral blood. The receptors stem from a woman under 40 with acute or convalescent COVID-19.

V is TRBV7-3 and J is TRBJ2-3; possible D gene TRBD1, 5 bases. This CDR3 has 15 amino acids. Germline V gives CDR1 SGHTA, CDR2 FQGTGA. V was shortened by 0 bases and J by 6 bases, with 13 bases between the two germline ends. CDR3 nucleotides: TGTGCCAGCAGCTTAACTTTCGAAAAGGGGGATACGCAGTATTTT. Its translation is CASSLTFEKGDTQYF. The whole variable domain, filled in from reference TRBV7-3 and TRBJ2-3, reads GAGVSQTPSNKVTEKGKYVELRCDPISGHTALYWYRQSLGQGPEFLIYFQGTGAADDSGLPNDRFFAVRPEGSVSTLKIQRTERGDSAVYLCASSLTFEKGDTQYFGPGTRLTVL.

The chain uses TRBV9 and TRBJ1-2, with TRBD1 as a possible D gene (6 bases). The germline V gene encodes CDR1 SGDLS and CDR2 YYNGEE. Trimming shortened V by 3 bases and J by 4 bases, and 19 bases separated the two germline ends. CDR3 size: 16 residues. Here the CDR3 reads CASSAVIRTDLYGYTF. The CDR3 DNA follows: TGTGCCAGCAGCGCGGTCATACGGACAGACCTCTATGGCTACACCTTC.

The chain links TRBV24-1 to TRBJ2-1; TRBD1 matches 7 bases. Germline CDR1 and CDR2: KGHDR and SFDVKD. CDR3 length: 13 residues. The ends lost 5 bases at V and 9 bases at J; junction bases unmatched: 6. CDR3 in amino acids: CATSVRNRGEQFF. For the CDR3, the DNA is TGTGCCACCAGTGTTCGGAACAGGGGTGAGCAGTTCTTC.

Written as DNA, the CDR3 is TGTGCCAGCAGCTTAACTACCGGGACAAGTAATTCACCCCTCCACTTT. This encodes CASSLTTGTSNSPLHF. The chain uses TRBV7-8 and TRBJ1-6; TRBD1 might be the D (6 bases). The CDR3 loop spans 16 amino acids. With 2 bases removed from V and 6 bases from J, the gap between germline ends came to 14 bases. The V gene's germline CDR1 is SGHVS and CDR2 FQNEAQ.

V gene TRBV2 combines with J gene TRBJ1-5; no firm D call. V was trimmed by 1 base and J by 7 bases, leaving 11 bases between them. Germline CDR1 is SNHLY and CDR2 is FYNNEI. This CDR3 has 14 residues. The CDR3 here is CASSEGSFGQPQHF. In DNA form, the CDR3 reads TGTGCCAGCAGTGAAGGCAGCTTCGGGCAGCCCCAGCATTTT.

The V and J genes are TRBV10-3 and TRBJ1-2; D is uncertain. Germline V gene data show CDR1 as ENHRY and CDR2 as SYGVKD. V was pared by 6 bases and J by 14 bases, with 19 bases between. The CDR3 spans 12 residues. The CDR3 is CAISNNYPVETF. In DNA, the CDR3 is TGTGCCATCAGCAATAACTACCCGGTTGAAACCTTC.

CDR3: CASSRDRLSTDTQYF. The CDR3 coding sequence is TGTGCCAGCAGTCGGGACAGACTAAGCACAGATACGCAGTATTTT. The chain recombines TRBV9 with TRBJ2-3, with TRBD1 identical over 7 bases. J lost 0 bases, V lost 5 bases, and 6 bases had no gene match. Germline V gene sequence: CDR1 SGDLS, CDR2 YYNGEE. The CDR3 covers 15 residues.

The chain has TRBV30 and TRBJ1-1, with D perhaps TRBD1 (5 bases). V lost 0 bases and J 8 bases, leaving 10 bases between the germline ends. Germline CDR1 and CDR2: GTSNPN and SVGIG (reference sequence). The CDR3 covers 12 residues. Here the CDR3 DNA reads TGTGCCTGGAGTGTACAGGCTCAGGAAGCTTTCTTT. Translation: CAWSVQAQEAFF.

J is TRBJ1-1 and V is TRBV6-5; D is uncertain. CDR1 and CDR2 from the germline V gene are MNHEY and SVGAGI. The CDR3 loop spans 14 amino acids. Trimming took off 3 bases at V and 1 base at J, with 9 bases between the two ends. The CDR3 reads CASSYQRRNTEAFF. The CDR3 coding sequence is TGTGCCAGCAGTTATCAGCGCAGGAACACTGAAGCTTTCTTT.